These 10 T cell receptor beta chains originate from one sample sequenced in a study of cytomegalovirus exposure and HLA in healthy donors. The PCR made use of 60 Vbeta and 13 Jbeta primers. Some clones are missing from TCRdb's copy, which holds only in-frame ones; the method was immunoSEQ multiplex PCR. The sample lists about 190,000 clones; just under 75% were seen once. The sample consisted of PBMCs. The source of these receptors is a woman younger than 45 in good health and CMV-seropositive.

V and J are TRBV7-9 and TRBJ1-5, with D possibly being TRBD1 (5 bases). Germline V gene data show CDR1 as SEHNR and CDR2 as FQNEAQ (reference sequence). Between the trimmed V and J ends, which lost 4 bases and 9 bases, there was a span of 10 bases. The CDR3 is 12 amino acids. This CDR3 is CASSSPGGPQHF. The CDR3 DNA reads as TGTGCCAGCAGCTCCCCCGGGGGGCCCCAGCATTTT.

This clone has a handful of counts. The gene calls are TRBV28 and TRBJ1-1, with D hard to call. Germline-derived CDR1 and CDR2 are MDHEN and SYDVKM. V gave up 2 bases and J gave up 1 base, with 11 bases separating them. The CDR3 runs to 15 residues. The CDR3 spells CASSLKAGENTEAFF. The CDR3 DNA follows: TGTGCCAGCAGTTTAAAAGCCGGGGAGAACACTGAAGCTTTCTTT.

V and J are TRBV7-9 and TRBJ2-7; tentatively, D is TRBD1 (6 bases). V dropped 8 bases and J dropped 6 bases, with 20 bases sitting between them. The CDR3 sequence is 14 residues long. The germline CDR1 and CDR2 sequences are SEHNR and FQNEAQ (reference sequence). This CDR3 reads CASGPLDSLCEQYF. CDR3 nucleotides: TGTGCCAGCGGCCCCTTGGACAGTCTCTGCGAGCAGTACTTC.

Concerning this clone: One junction end does not reproduce the germline sequence, and a read error may be involved. The gene calls are TRBV7-7 and TRBJ2-5; 8 nucleotides agree with TRBD1. The end of the DNA is better explained by TRBJ2-7, so the J call may be wrong. Looked up from germline, CDR1 is SSHAT and CDR2 is FNYEAQ (reference sequence). The CDR3 covers 13 residues. CDR3 sequence (DNA): TGTGCTAGCAGCCCGGGACAGGACTACGAGCAGTACTTC. Its translation is CASSPGQDYEQYF.

This clone was found once. This chain joins TRBV28 and TRBJ1-1; D gene uncertain. Germline CDR1 is MDHEN and CDR2 is SYDVKM. V dropped 5 bases and J dropped 0 bases, with 19 bases sitting between them. The CDR3 covers 17 residues. This CDR3 is CASSPGRLSTMNTEAFF. The CDR3 DNA reads as TGTGCCAGCAGTCCGGGGAGGCTATCGACCATGAACACTGAAGCTTTCTTT.

V gene TRBV6-1 combines with J gene TRBJ1-1; D not certain. The V and J ends lost 4 bases and 10 bases respectively, with 22 bases between them. This CDR3 spans 15 amino acids. Germline CDR1 is MNHNS and CDR2 is SASEGT. Here the CDR3 DNA reads TGTGCCAGCAGTGGCCGAACGGCCGGAGGAGGTCTAGCTTTCTTT. Residues: CASSGRTAGGGLAFF.

This clone has a single count. V usage is TRBV9 and J usage is TRBJ2-1; the D gene is possibly TRBD2 (6 bases). CDR1 and CDR2 from the germline V gene are SGDLS and YYNGEE. This CDR3 is 16 amino acids long. Trimming cost V 0 bases and J 1 base, with 11 bases left between them. The chain's CDR3 is CASSVDRGISYNEQFF. The CDR3 DNA sequence: TGTGCCAGCAGCGTAGATCGCGGGATTTCCTACAATGAGCAGTTCTTC.

The count of this clone is one. The rearrangement uses TRBV6-1 and TRBJ1-3, with 8 positions matching TRBD1. Per germline, CDR1 MNHNS and CDR2 SASEGT. The CDR3 is 16 amino acids. The V gene end was trimmed by 3 bases and the J gene end by 8 bases; junction bases not matched to a gene: 12. The CDR3 here is CASSDLLGRGQYTIYF. Here the CDR3 DNA reads TGTGCCAGCAGTGACCTGTTGGGCAGGGGGCAATACACCATATATTTT.

Worth noting for this clone: This sample also contains other DNA sequences that code for the same CDR3. V is TRBV28 and J is TRBJ1-2; D is ambiguous. V shed 3 bases and J shed 8 bases, with 16 bases lying between them. Germline CDR1 and CDR2: MDHEN and SYDVKM. The CDR3 is 14 amino acids. The CDR3 reads CASSLWSRAGGYTF. CDR3 nucleotide sequence: TGTGCCAGCAGTTTGTGGTCGAGGGCGGGGGGCTACACCTTC.

The V call is TRBV29-1, the J call TRBJ2-1; TRBD1 matches at 9 bases. Trimming cost V 6 bases and J 10 bases; bases outside gene matches: 13. The germline gives CDR1 SQVTM, CDR2 ANQGSEA. The CDR3 is 14 residues long. The CDR3 sequence: CSVLGDREISEQFF. DNA of the CDR3: TGCAGCGTCCTAGGGGACAGGGAGATTTCCGAGCAGTTCTTC.